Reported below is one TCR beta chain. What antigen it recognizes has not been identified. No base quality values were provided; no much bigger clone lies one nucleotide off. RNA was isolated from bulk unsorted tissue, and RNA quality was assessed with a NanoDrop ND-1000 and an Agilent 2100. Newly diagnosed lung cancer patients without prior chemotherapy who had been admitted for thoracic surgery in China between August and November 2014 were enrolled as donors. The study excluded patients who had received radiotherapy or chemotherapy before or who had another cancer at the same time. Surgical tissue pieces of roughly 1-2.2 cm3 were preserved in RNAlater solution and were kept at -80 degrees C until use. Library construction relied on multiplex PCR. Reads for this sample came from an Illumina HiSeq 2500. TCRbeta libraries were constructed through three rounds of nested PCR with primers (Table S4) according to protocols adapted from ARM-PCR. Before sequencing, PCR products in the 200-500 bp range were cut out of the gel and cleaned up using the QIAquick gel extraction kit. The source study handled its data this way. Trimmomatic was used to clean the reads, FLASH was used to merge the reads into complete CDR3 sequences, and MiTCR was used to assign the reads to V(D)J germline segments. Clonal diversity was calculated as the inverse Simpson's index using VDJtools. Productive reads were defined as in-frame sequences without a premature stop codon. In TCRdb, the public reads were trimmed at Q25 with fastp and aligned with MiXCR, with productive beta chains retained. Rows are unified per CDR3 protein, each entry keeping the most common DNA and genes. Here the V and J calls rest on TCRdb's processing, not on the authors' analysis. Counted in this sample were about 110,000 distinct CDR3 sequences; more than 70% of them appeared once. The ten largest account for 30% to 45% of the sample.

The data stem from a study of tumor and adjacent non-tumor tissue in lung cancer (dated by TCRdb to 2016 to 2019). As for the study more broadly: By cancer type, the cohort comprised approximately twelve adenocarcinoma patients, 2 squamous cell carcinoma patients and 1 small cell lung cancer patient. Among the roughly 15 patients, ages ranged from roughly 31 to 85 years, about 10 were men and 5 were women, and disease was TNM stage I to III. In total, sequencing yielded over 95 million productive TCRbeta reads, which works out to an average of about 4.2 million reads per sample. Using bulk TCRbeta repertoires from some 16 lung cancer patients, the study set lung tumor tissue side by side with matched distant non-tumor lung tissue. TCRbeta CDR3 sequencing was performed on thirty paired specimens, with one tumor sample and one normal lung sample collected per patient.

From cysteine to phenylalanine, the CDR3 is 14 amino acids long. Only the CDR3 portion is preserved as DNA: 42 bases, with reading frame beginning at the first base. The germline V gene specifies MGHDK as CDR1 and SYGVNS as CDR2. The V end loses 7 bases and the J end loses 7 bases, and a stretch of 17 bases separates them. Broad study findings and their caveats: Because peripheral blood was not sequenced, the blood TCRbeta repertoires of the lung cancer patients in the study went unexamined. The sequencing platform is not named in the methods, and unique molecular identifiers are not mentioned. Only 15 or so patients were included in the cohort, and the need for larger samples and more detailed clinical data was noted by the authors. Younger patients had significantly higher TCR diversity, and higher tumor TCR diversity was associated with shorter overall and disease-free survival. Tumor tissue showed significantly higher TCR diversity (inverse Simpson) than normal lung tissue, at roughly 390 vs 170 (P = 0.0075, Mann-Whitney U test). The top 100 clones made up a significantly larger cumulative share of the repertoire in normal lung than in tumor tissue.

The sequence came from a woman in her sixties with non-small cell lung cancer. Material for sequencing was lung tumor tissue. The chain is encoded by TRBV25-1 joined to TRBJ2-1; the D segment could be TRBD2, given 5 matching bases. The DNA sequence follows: TGTGCCAGCATTATACCCACACTAGGGAATGAGCAGTTCTTC. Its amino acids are CASIIPTLGNEQFF. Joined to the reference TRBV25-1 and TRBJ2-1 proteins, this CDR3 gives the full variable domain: EADIYQTPRYLVIGTGKKITLECSQTMGHDKMYWYQQDPGMELHLIHYSYGVNSTEKGDLSSESTVSRIRTEHFPLTLESARPSHTSQYLCASIIPTLGNEQFFGPGTRLTVL.